One T cell receptor beta chain is described in this entry. This sample stems from a study of CD8+ T cells in alopecia areata. Turning to the study itself: The tofacitinib course ran for 6 to 18 months and was followed by 6 months off drug.

This CDR3 comprises 14 residues. In germline, CDR1 is SNHLY, CDR2 FYNNEI. Trimming cost V 3 bases and J 6 bases, with 12 bases left between them. Extracted RNA was reverse transcribed into cDNA, the sequencing template. TCRdb's copy holds only in-frame clones and misses some; the assay was immunoSEQ multiplex PCR. The table lists fewer than 200,000 clones, just over 65% of them singletons. The gene calls are TRBV2 and TRBJ1-3; weak D call: TRBD1 (5 bases). The source material was CD8+ T cells sorted from blood, sampled at week 0. This TCR was sampled from a human donor with alopecia areata. The CDR3 nucleotides read TGTGCCAGCAGTGACCTCGGGACGGCAAACACCATATATTTT. Translated, it gives CASSDLGTANTIYF.